These 4 T cell receptor beta chains share one sample of origin, sequenced in a study of blood T cells in healthy people across ages (dated by TCRdb to the mid-2010s). To prepare the library, 5' RACE was applied. The second PCR ran for roughly 6 to 11 cycles and used a J-beta primer mix along with a sample-barcoded 5' primer. The public reads were reprocessed in TCRdb via fastp at Q25 and MiXCR, keeping in-frame beta chains. Rows are combined by CDR3 protein, so each entry shows the most common genes and DNA. In all, the sample holds around 1,800,000 distinct CDR3 sequences, and approximately 39% of those were seen once. The ten top clones hold about 23% of the sample. The sequenced sample was blood. These TCRs come from a human donor in good health.

About this clonotype: A read error may account for a junction end that differs from germline. The chain couples TRBV7-2 to TRBJ2-1; D gene uncertain. This CDR3 contains 13 residues. Germline CDR1 reads SGHTA; CDR2 reads FQGNSA. The CDR3 sequence is CASSFFRGDEQFF. DNA of the CDR3: TGCGCCAGCAGCTTTTTTCGTGGCGATGAGCAGTTCTTC.

The chain recombines TRBV12-3 or TRBV12-4 with TRBJ2-7; perhaps TRBD1 as D (5 bases). The J call may not be correct, given that the DNA end is closer to TRBJ2-5. The CDR3 is 15 residues long. The CDR3 protein is CASSSRGSQRETQYF. In nucleotides, the CDR3 is TGTGCCAGCAGTTCTAGGGGATCCCAACGAGAGACCCAGTACTTC.

The rearrangement links TRBV28 to TRBJ2-5; D gene unclear. Trimming pared 0 bases from V and 5 bases from J, leaving 4 bases between. This CDR3 region has 12 residues. Germline CDR1 reads MDHEN; CDR2 reads SYDVKM. CDR3: CASSLWMETQYF. In nucleotides, the CDR3 is TGTGCCAGCAGTTTATGGATGGAGACCCAGTACTTC.

The chain joins TRBV29-1 to TRBJ2-1, with D possibly matching TRBD1 (6 bases). Trimming removed 7 bases from V and 6 bases from J, with 19 bases in between. This CDR3 region has 14 residues. CDR1 is SQVTM, CDR2 ANQGSEA, per germline. The CDR3 sequence is CSARGGSFANEQFF. The CDR3 nucleotides are TGCAGCGCACGAGGGGGATCTTTCGCCAATGAGCAGTTCTTC.